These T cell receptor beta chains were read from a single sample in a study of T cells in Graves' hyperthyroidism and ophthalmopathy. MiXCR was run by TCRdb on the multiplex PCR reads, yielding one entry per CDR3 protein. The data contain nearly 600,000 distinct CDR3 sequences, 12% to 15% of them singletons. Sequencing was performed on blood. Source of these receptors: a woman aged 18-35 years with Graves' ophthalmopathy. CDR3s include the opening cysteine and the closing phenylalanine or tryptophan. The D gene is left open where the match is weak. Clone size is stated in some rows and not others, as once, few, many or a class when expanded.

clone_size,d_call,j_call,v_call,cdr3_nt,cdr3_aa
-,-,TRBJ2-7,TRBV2,TGTGCCAGCAGCCGGATCCCGGGACATCTCTACGAGCAGTACTTC,CASSRIPGHLYEQYF
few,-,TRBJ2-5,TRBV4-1,TGCGCCAGCAGCCAAGACGGGCACCCAGGGGTCCAAGAGACCCAGTACTTC,CASSQDGHPGVQETQYF
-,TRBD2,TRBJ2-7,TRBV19,TGTGCCAACCTGGGACAGGGCCTGACTAGCGGGATATGGGAGCAGTACTTC,CANLGQGLTSGIWEQYF
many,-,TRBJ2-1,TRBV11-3,TGTGCCAGCAGCCATGGAAGGAGTGAGCAGTTCTTC,CASSHGRSEQFF
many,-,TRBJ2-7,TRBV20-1,TGCAGTGCTAAGGACGCAGACCGACCCTACGAGCAGTACTTC,CSAKDADRPYEQYF
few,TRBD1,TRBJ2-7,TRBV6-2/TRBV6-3,TGTGCCAGCAGGCAACATGGACAGGGGGAGAACGAGCAGTACTTC,CASRQHGQGENEQYF
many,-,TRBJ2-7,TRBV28,TGTGCCAGCACAACCTCAGGCTTCTGGAATTCCTACGAGCAGTACTTC,CASTTSGFWNSYEQYF
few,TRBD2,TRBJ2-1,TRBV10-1,TGCGCCAGCCCCCCAGGGCTAGCGGGAGTAGGATGTTTAGTGGATGAGCAGTTCTTC,CASPPGLAGVGCLVDEQFF
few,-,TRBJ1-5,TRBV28,TGTGCCAGCTCAAGTGGAGGAGGGGGGGGGGTATTGAACAATCAGCCCCAGCATTTT,CASSSGGGGGVLNNQPQHF
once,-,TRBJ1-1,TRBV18,TGTGCCAGCTCGCCTTACAGGGATACAACTGAAGCTTTCTTT,CASSPYRDTTEAFF
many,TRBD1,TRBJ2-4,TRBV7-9,TGTGCCAGCAGCTTTGCCGGGACAGGGAATATTCAGTACTTC,CASSFAGTGNIQYF
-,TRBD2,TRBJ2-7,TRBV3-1,TGTGCCAGCTCACCACCGGGAAATCGCGGGAGGGCCTACGAGCAGTACTTC,CASSPPGNRGRAYEQYF
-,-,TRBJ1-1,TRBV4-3,TGCGCCAGCAGCCAGCGACTTGGTGACGCTGAAGCTTTCTTT,CASSQRLGDAEAFF
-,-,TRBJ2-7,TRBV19,TGTGCCAGTAGTATGGACAGCGGATACGAGCAGTACTTC,CASSMDSGYEQYF
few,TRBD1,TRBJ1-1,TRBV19,TGTGCCAGTAGTACAGGGACAGGAAGGACTGAAGCTTTCTTT,CASSTGTGRTEAFF
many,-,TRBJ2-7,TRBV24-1,TGTGCCATCCCCGGGGATGACCATAAAACCTACGAGCAGTACTTC,CAIPGDDHKTYEQYF
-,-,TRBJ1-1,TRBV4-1,TGCGCCAGCAGACAAGGGGAGACTGAAGCTTTCTTT,CASRQGETEAFF
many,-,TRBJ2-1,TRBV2,TGTGCCAGTCGTAGCTGGACCGACGGGGAGCAGTTCTTC,CASRSWTDGEQFF
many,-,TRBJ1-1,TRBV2,TGTGCCAGCAAGGTGAACACTGAAGCTTTCTTT,CASKVNTEAFF
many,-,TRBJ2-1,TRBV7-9,TGTGCCAGCAGCTTCCTTACGGCATCTGGACAGTTCTTC,CASSFLTASGQFF
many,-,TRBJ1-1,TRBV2,TGTGCCAGCAGTGAAGTTGTCTTACAGCGGGGCACTGAAGCTTTCTTT,CASSEVVLQRGTEAFF
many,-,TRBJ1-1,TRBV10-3,TGTGCCATCAGTGAGTTGGGGGATCGGTTCACTGAAGCTTTCTTT,CAISELGDRFTEAFF
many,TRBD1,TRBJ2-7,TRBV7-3,TGTGCCAGCAGCGAGCCTGGGACAGGGGGCGGACAGTACTTC,CASSEPGTGGGQYF
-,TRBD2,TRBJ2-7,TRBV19,TGTGCCAGTAGTCGACTTTCCCTAGCGGGAGGGGAGCAGTACTTC,CASSRLSLAGGEQYF
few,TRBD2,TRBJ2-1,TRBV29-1,TGCAGCGTCGACGGCGGGACTAGCGTCTATGAGCAGTTCTTC,CSVDGGTSVYEQFF
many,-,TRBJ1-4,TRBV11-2,TGTGCCAGCAGCTTGCGGGGGCGGGCTAATGAAAAACTGTTTTTT,CASSLRGRANEKLFF
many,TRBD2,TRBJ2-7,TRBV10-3,TGTGCCATCAGTGAGTCGACTAGCGTTACGGGGCAGTACTTC,CAISESTSVTGQYF
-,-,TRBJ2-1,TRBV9,TGTGCCAGCAGCGTAGATCTGCGAGAGGGGCTCAAAGAGCAGTTCTTC,CASSVDLREGLKEQFF
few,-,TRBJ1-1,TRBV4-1,TGCGCCAGCAGCCAGCGGGGAGGGGGACCTCTTGACACTGAAGCTTTCTTT,CASSQRGGGPLDTEAFF
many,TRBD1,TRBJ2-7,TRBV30,TGTGCCTGGGAAGGGACAGGTCAGACCTACGAGCAGTACTTC,CAWEGTGQTYEQYF
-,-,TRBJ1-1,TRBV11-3,TGTGCCAGCAGCTTATCGACGGCTAACACTGAAGCTTTCTTT,CASSLSTANTEAFF
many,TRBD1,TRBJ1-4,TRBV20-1,TGCAGTGCTAGAGCGGGACAGGGGAATGAAAAACTGTTTTTT,CSARAGQGNEKLFF
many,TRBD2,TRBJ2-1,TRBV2,TGTGCCAGGGGTAGCGGGAGCAGAAACAATGAGCAGTTCTTC,CARGSGSRNNEQFF
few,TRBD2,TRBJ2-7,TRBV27,TGTGCCAGCAGTGGGCTAGCGGGAGTCTTGAGTGGCTACGAGCAGTACTTC,CASSGLAGVLSGYEQYF
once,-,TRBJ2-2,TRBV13,TGTGCCAGCCAACCTGATATAGGGAACACCGGGGAGCTGTTTTTT,CASQPDIGNTGELFF
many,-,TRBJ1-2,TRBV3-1,TGTGCCAGCAGCCAAGACAGGGCATATGGCTACACCTTC,CASSQDRAYGYTF
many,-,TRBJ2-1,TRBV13,TGTGCCAGCAGCTTAGGGGCAGCCAATGAGCAGTTCTTC,CASSLGAANEQFF
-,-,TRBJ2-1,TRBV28,TGTGCCAGCAGTTCGCTCGGGAGCGGATCCTACAATGAGCAGTTCTTC,CASSSLGSGSYNEQFF
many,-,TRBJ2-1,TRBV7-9,TGTGCCAGCAGCCCGACCGCTAGCAATGAGCAGTTCTTC,CASSPTASNEQFF
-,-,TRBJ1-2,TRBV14,TGTGCCAGCAGCCCTCCCGGGCCCTCCGGCCATGGCTACACCTTC,CASSPPGPSGHGYTF
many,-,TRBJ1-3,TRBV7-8,TGTGCCAGCAGCTTAGCGGGGGGAAGCTCTGGAAACACCATATATTTT,CASSLAGGSSGNTIYF
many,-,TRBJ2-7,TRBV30,TGTGCCTGGAGTGTAAGTAGCTGGGACTACGAGCAGTACTTC,CAWSVSSWDYEQYF
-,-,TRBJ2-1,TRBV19,TGTGCCAGTAGTAGCCAGGGCCACAATGAGCAGTTCTTC,CASSSQGHNEQFF
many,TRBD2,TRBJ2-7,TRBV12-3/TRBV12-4,TGTGCCAGCAGTTTCTGGGCAACGGGGGGGGCGGGGGAGCAGTACTTC,CASSFWATGGAGEQYF
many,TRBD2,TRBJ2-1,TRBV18,TGTGCCAGCTCACCCGGACTAGCGGAAGCCAATGAGCAGTTCTTC,CASSPGLAEANEQFF
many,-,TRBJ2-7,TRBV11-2,TGTGCCAGCAGCTCGTATAGGGACACTGCCTACGAGCAGTACTTC,CASSSYRDTAYEQYF
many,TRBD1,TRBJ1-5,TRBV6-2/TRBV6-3,TGTGCCAGCAGTTATATTCCAGGGGGAAATCAGCCCCAGCATTTT,CASSYIPGGNQPQHF
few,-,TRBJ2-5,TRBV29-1,TGCAGCGCGCGGGTGGCAGAGACCCAGTACTTC,CSARVAETQYF
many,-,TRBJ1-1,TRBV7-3,TGTGCCAGCAGCCTCACACGGACGAACACTGAAGCTTTCTTT,CASSLTRTNTEAFF
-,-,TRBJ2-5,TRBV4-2,TGTGCCAGCAGCCCTAGGCAGGGGCTGGAGACCCAGTACTTC,CASSPRQGLETQYF
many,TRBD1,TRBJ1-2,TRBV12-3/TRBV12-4,TGTGCCAGCAGTTTTGCACAGGGGAGCGGCTACACCTTC,CASSFAQGSGYTF
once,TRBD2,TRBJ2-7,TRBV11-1,TGTGCCAGCAGCCCGGACTTAGCGGGGGCCTACGAGCAGTACTTC,CASSPDLAGAYEQYF
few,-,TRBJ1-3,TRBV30,TGTGCCTGCGGGGACTCTGGAAACACCATATATTTT,CACGDSGNTIYF